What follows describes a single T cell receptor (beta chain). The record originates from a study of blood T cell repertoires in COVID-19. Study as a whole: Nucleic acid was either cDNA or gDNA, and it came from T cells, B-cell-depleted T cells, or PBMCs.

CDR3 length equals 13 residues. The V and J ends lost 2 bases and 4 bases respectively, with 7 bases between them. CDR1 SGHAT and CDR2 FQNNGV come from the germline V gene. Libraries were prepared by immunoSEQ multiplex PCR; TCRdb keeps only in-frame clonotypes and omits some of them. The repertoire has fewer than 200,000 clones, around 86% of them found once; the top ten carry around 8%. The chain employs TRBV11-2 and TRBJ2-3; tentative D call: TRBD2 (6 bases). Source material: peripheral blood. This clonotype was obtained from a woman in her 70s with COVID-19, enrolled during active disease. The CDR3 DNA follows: TGTGCCAGCAGCTTACCGGGGGCAGATACGCAGTATTTT. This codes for CASSLPGADTQYF.